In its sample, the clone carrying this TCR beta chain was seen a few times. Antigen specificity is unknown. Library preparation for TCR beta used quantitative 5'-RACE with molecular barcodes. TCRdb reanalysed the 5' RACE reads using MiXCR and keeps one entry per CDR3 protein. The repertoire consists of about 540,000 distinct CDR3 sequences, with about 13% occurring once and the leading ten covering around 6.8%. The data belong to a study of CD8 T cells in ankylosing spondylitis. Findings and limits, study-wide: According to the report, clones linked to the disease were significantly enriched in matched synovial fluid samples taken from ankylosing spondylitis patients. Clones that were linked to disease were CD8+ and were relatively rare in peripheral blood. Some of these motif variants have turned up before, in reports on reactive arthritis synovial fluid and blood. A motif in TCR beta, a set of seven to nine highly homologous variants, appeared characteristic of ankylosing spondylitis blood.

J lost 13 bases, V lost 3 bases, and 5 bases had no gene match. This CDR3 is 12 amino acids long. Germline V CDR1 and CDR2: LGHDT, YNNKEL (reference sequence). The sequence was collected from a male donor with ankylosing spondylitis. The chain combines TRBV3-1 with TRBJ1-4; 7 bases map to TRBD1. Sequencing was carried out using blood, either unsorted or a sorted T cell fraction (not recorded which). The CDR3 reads CASSHRTGPLFF. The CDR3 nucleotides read TGTGCCAGCAGCCACCGGACAGGACCACTGTTTTTT.